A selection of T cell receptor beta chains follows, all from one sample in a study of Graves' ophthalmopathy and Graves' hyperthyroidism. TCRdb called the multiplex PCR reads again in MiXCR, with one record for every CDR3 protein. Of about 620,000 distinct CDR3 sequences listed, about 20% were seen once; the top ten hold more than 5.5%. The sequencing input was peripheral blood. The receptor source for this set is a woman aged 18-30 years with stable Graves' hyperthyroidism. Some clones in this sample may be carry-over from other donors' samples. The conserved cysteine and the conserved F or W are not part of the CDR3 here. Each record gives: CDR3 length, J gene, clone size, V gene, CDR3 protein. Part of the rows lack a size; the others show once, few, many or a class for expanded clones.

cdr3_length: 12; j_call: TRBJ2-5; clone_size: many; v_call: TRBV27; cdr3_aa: ASSLSVSPETQY
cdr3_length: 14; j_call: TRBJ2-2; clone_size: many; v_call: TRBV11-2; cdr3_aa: ASSLVAVGDTGELF
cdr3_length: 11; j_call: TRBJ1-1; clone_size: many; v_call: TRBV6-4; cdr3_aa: ASKKSEDTEAF
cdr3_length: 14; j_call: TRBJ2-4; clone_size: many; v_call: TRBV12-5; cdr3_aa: ASGLRLALAKNIQY
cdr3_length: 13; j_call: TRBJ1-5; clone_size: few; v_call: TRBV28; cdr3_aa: ASSARDSRGQPQH
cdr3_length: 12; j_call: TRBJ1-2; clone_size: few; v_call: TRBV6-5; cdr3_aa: ASSYLGSNSGYT
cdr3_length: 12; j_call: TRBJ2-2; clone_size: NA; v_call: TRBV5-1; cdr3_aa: ASSAGSTTGELF
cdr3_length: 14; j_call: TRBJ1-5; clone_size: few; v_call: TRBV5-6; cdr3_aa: ASSVEGGRSGEPQH
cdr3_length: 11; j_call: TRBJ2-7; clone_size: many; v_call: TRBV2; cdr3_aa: ASSVRGPYEQY
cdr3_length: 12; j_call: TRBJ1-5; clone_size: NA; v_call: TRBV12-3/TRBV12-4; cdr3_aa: ASRPGEPHQPQH
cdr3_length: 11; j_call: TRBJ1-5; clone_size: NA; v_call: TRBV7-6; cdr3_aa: ASSAGTSQPQH
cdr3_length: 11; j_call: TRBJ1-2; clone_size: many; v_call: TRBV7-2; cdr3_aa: ASSLSKVYGYT
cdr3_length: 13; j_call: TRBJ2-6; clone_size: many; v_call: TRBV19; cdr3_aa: ASTLRGSGANVLT
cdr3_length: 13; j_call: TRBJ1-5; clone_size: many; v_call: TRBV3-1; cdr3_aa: ASSQGQTSSQPQH
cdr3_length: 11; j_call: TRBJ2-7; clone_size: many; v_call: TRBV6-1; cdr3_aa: ASSDTGGLEQY
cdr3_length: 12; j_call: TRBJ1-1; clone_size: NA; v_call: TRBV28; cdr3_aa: ASSTPSGDTEAF
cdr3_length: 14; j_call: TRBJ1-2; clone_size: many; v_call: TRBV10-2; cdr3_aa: ASSEDPQGRVYGYT